The 8 T cell receptor beta chains below come from one sample, sequenced in a study of vaccination and CD4 T cells after COVID-19. Treatment indicated: approximately nine-day PBMC culture with coronavirus spike peptide pools or control peptides (ViraFEST assay). No antigen has been assigned to these receptors. Sequencing of cultured CD4+ T cell DNA used the Oncomine TCR Beta short-read assay. One entry per CDR3 protein results from TCRdb running MiXCR on the PCR reads. The sample lists some 11,000 distinct CDR3 sequences; roughly 44% were seen once. Sequencing input: CD4+ T cells from blood, cultured in vitro. The origin of the receptors is a human donor who had recovered from COVID-19.

This clonotype was detected a few times. The chain couples TRBV5-4 to TRBJ2-3; 7 bases match TRBD2. From germline, CDR1 is SGHNT and CDR2 YYREEE (reference sequence). This CDR3 region has 16 residues. J was trimmed by 2 bases and V by 1 base; bases with no gene match: 7. CDR3 bases: TGTGCCAGCAGCTTGTATGTGGGAGGGCTCACAGATACGCAGTATTTT. This encodes CASSLYVGGLTDTQYF.

V usage is TRBV12-5 and J usage is TRBJ2-3; D ambiguous. Per the germline V gene, CDR1 is LGHNT and CDR2 is FRNRAP. The CDR3 length is 13 residues. The V end lost 1 base, the J end lost 6 bases, and 8 bases lay between the germline ends. The DNA of the CDR3 is TGTGCTAGTGGTTTGGACCGGGTGGATACGCAGTATTTT. Translation: CASGLDRVDTQYF. Full variable domain (remainder filled in from reference TRBV12-5 and TRBJ2-3): DARVTQTPRHKVTEMGQEVTMRCQPILGHNTVFWYRQTMMQGLELLAYFRNRAPLDDSGMPKDRFSAEMPDATLATLKIQPSEPRDSAVYFCASGLDRVDTQYFGPGTRLTVL.

This clonotype has just a few counts. This chain links TRBV27 with TRBJ2-7; TRBD2 matches 7 bases. From germline, CDR1 is MNHEY and CDR2 SMNVEV (reference sequence). The J segment lost 6 bases and the V segment lost 6 bases, leaving 5 bases of the junction unmatched. This CDR3 region has 12 residues. The CDR3 loop is CASSTGTTEQYF. As DNA, the CDR3 is TGTGCCAGCAGCACCGGGACTACCGAGCAGTACTTC.

The genes are TRBV7-6 and TRBJ2-5; a possible D gene is TRBD2 (6 bases). CDR1 is SGHVS and CDR2 is FNYEAQ in the germline V gene. The CDR3 runs to 12 residues. Trimming pared 4 bases from V and 5 bases from J, leaving 8 bases between. The chain's CDR3 is CASSSGGETQYF. The DNA for the CDR3 is TGTGCCAGCAGCTCTGGAGGGGAGACCCAGTACTTC.

The sample holds a few counts of this clonotype. The chain links TRBV28 to TRBJ1-1; D is undetermined. The CDR3 contains 11 residues. Germline V lookup: CDR1 MDHEN, CDR2 SYDVKM. V lost 5 bases and J lost 6, with 7 bases in between. The CDR3 spells CASSRVPEAFF. CDR3 coding DNA: TGTGCCAGCAGTAGGGTTCCTGAAGCTTTCTTT.

V is TRBV7-8 and J is TRBJ2-5; tentatively, D is TRBD2 (5 bases). The V end lost 1 base, the J end lost 5 bases, and 8 bases lay between the germline ends. The CDR3 covers 13 residues. Germline CDR1 SGHVS, CDR2 FQNEAQ. CDR3 in DNA: TGTGCCAGCAGCTTAGGAGGACTCGAGACCCAGTACTTC. This codes for CASSLGGLETQYF.

V is TRBV20-1 and J is TRBJ2-2; D remains unclear. The CDR3 sequence is 14 residues long. Germline V gives CDR1 DFQATT, CDR2 SNEGSKA (reference sequence). V was pared by 1 base and J by 1 base, with 7 bases between. In nucleotides, the CDR3 is TGCAGTGCTAGAGTCCTACGGAACACCGGGGAGCTGTTTTTT. Amino acid sequence: CSARVLRNTGELFF.

This chain uses TRBV7-9 with TRBJ1-2, with 8 bases lining up with TRBD1. V trimming: 5 bases; J trimming: 4 bases; junction bases outside the gene matches: 9. Germline CDR1 and CDR2: SEHNR and FQNEAQ (reference sequence). CDR3 length equals 15 residues. The CDR3 DNA sequence: TGTGCCAGCAGCCCACTGGCAGGGGGCGGCTATGGCTACACCTTC. This sequence encodes CASSPLAGGGYGYTF.